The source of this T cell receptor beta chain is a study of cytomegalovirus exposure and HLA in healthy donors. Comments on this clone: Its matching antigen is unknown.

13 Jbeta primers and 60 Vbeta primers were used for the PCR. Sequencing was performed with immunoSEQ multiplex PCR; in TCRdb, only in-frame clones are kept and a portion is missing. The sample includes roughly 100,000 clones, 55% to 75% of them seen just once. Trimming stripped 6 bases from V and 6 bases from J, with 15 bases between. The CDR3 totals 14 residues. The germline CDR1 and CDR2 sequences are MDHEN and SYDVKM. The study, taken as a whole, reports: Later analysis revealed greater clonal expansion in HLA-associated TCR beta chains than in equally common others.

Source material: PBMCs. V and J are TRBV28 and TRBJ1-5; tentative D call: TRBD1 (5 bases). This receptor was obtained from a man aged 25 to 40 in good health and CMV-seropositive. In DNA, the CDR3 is TGTGCCAGCAGCGGCCGTTTGGGGCCTCAGCCCCAGCATTTT. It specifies CASSGRLGPQPQHF.